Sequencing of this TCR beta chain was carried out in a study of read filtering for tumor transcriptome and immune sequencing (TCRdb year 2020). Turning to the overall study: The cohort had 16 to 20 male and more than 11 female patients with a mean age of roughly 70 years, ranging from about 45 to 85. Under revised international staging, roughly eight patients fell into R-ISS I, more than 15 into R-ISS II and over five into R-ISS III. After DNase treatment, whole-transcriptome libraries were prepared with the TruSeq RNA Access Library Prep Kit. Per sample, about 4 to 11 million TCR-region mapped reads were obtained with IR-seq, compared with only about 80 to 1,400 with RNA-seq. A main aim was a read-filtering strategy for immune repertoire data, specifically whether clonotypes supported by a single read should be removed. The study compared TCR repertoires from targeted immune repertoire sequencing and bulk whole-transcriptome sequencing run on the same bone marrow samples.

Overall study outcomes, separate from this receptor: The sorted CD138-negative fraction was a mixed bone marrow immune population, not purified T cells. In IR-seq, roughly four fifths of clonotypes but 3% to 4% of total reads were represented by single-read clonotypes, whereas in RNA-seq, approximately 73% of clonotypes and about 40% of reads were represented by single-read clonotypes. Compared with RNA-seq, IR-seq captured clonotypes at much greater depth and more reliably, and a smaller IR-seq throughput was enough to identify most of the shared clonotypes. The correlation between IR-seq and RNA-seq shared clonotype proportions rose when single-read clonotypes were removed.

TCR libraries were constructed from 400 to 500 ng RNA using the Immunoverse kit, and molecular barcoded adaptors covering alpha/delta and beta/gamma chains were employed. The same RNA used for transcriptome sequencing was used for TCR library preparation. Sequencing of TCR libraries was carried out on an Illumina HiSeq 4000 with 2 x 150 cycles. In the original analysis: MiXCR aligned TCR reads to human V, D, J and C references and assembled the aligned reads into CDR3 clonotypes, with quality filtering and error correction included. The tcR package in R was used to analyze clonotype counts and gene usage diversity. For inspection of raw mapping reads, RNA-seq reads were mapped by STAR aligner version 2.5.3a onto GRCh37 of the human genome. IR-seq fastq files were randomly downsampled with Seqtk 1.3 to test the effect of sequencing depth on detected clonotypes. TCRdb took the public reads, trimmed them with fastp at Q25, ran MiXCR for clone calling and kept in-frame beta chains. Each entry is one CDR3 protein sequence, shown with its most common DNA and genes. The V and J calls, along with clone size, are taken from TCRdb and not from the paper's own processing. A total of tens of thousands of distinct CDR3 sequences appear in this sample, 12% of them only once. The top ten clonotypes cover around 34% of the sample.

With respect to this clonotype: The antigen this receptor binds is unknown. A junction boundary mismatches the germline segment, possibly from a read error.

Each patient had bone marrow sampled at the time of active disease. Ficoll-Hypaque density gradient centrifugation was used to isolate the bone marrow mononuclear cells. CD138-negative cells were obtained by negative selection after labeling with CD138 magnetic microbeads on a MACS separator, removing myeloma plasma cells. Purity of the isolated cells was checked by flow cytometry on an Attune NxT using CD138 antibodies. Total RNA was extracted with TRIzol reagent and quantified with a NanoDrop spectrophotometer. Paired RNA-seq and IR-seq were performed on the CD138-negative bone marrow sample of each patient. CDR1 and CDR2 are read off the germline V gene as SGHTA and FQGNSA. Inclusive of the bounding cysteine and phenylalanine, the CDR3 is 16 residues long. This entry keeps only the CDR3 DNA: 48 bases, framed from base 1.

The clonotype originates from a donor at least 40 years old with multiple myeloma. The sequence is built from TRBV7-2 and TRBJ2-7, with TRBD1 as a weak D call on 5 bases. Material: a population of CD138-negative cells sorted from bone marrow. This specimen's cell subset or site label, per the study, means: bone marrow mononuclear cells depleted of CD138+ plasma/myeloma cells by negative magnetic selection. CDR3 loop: CASTPGYGKGVYGQYF. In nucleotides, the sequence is TGTGCCAGCACCCCCGGGTACGGCAAAGGGGTCTACGGGCAGTACTTC.